This passage covers 3 T cell receptor beta chains from one sample sequenced in a study of CD4 and CD8 cells across lung adenocarcinoma regions. TCRdb re-called the PCR reads through MiXCR, storing one row per CDR3 protein. The sample includes over 15,000 distinct CDR3 sequences, about 43% of them seen just once. The material sequenced was CD4+ T cells from the margin of a lung tumor. The receptors derive from a male donor with lung adenocarcinoma. The CD4 and CD8 labels of this study may be unreliable.

Only a few counts were recorded for this clonotype. The chain is built from TRBV14 and TRBJ2-3; a weak D match, TRBD2 (6 bases). This CDR3 has 17 residues. Trimming took 0 bases from V and 0 from J, leaving 13 bases between them. The germline gives CDR1 SGHDN, CDR2 FVKESK. The CDR3 region has the DNA TGTGCCAGCAGCCAAGATCCCGCAGGGACTAGCACAGATACGCAGTATTTT. As protein: CASSQDPAGTSTDTQYF.

This clonotype was recorded at least ten times. The V call is TRBV6-1, the J call TRBJ1-2; 9 bases are shared with TRBD1. This CDR3 spans 13 amino acids. CDR1 is MNHNS, CDR2 SASEGT, per germline. The ends lost 6 bases at V and 6 bases at J; junction bases unmatched: 5. The DNA for the CDR3 is TGTGCCAGCAGCTTGACAGGGGGGAATGGCTACACCTTC. This translates into CASSLTGGNGYTF.

The rearrangement links TRBV9 to TRBJ2-3; no clear D gene. The J call is in doubt because the DNA end fits TRBJ2-7 better. The CDR3 is 16 residues long. The germline CDR1 and CDR2 sequences are SGDLS and YYNGEE. CDR3 sequence (DNA): TGTGCCAGCAGCGCCCCGGCGCGCTTCGGCAAAGATACGCAGTACTTC. Protein product: CASSAPARFGKDTQYF.